This T cell receptor beta chain was retrieved from a study of cytomegalovirus exposure and HLA in healthy donors. The CDR3 is 15 amino acids. Per germline, CDR1 SGHAT and CDR2 FQNNGV. The ends lost 3 bases at V and 5 bases at J; junction bases unmatched: 7. About this clone: Its matching antigen is unknown.

The PCR made use of 60 Vbeta and 13 Jbeta primers. Repertoires were generated with immunoSEQ multiplex PCR, while TCRdb's copy carries only in-frame clones and drops some. This sample yields 130,000 or so clones, of which about 73% are seen a single time; over 2% belongs to the top ten. Study conclusions and caveats: Follow-up analysis found HLA locus-dependent TCR association rates, highest for DRB1 and lowest for HLA-C. For most TCR beta V segments, an earlier analysis put the productive rate at about 87% or about 30% of the time. Investigators reported approximately 150 TCR beta chains as tied to cytomegalovirus.

This receptor was obtained from a woman aged 40 to 50 in good health and CMV-seropositive. The sequenced sample was PBMCs. The chain employs TRBV11-2 and TRBJ2-7; 10 bases agree with TRBD1. Here the CDR3 reads CASSFAATGGHEQYF. The CDR3 nucleotides read TGTGCCAGCAGCTTCGCCGCGACAGGGGGCCACGAGCAGTACTTC.